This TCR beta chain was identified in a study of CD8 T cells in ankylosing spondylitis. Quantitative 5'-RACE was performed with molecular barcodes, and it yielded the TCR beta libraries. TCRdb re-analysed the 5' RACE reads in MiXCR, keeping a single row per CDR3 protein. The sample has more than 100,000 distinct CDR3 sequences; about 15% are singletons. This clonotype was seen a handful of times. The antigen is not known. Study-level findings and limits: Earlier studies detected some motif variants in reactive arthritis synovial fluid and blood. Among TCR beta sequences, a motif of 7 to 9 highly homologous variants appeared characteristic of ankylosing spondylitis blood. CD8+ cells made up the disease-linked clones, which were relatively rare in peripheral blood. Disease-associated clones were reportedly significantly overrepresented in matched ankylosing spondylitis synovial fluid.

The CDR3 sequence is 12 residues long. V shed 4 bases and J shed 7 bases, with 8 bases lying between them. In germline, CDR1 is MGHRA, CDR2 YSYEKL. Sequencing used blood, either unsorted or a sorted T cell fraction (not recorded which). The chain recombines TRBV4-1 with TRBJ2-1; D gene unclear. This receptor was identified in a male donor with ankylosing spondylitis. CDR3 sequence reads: CASSRGRNEQFF. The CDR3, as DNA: TGCGCCAGCAGCCGGGGAAGGAATGAGCAGTTCTTC.